The clone carrying this T cell receptor beta chain was counted a single time. What the recovered Cohort 3 donors had was two negative PCRs, clearance, or symptom resolution. The sample is drawn from a study of blood T cell repertoires in COVID-19. Germline-derived CDR1 and CDR2 are MNHEY and SMNVEV (reference sequence). Trimming took off 6 bases at V and 6 bases at J, with 21 bases between the two ends. The CDR3 is made up of 16 amino acids. Libraries were prepared by immunoSEQ multiplex PCR; TCRdb keeps only in-frame clonotypes and omits some of them. This sample has approximately 470,000 clones, with about 85% found just once.

Sequencing was done on a sample of PBMCs or T cells enriched from blood (not recorded which). This clonotype was obtained from a woman aged 18-29 years who had recovered from COVID-19. This rearrangement joins TRBV27 to TRBJ2-1, with TRBD1 as a possible D gene (6 bases). The CDR3 DNA sequence: TGTGCCAGCAGCGTACTCAGGGGAGACCGTTTCAATGAGCAGTTCTTC. It encodes CASSVLRGDRFNEQFF.